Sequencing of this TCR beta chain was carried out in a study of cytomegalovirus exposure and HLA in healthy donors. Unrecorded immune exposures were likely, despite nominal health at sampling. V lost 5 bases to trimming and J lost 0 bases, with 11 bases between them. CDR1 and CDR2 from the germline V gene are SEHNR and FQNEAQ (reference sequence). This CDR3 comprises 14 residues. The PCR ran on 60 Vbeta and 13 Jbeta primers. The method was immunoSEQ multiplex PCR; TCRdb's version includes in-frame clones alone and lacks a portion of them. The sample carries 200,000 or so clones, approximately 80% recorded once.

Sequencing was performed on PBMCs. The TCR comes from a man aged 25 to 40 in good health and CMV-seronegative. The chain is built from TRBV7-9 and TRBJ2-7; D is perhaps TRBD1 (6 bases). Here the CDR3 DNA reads TGTGCCAGCAGCCGCGGACAGCCCTCCTACGAGCAGTACTTC. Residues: CASSRGQPSYEQYF.